The clone carrying this TCR beta chain was observed once. As originally analysed: Cell counts per sample came from amplifying reference gene primers. Profiled with immunoSEQ multiplex PCR; TCRdb holds only in-frame clones, not every one. V, J and clone size reflect that table, while D and trimming were determined from the DNA. The table lists approximately 200,000 clones, over 80% of them singletons. CDR1 and CDR2 (germline): SGHRS, YFSETQ. V lost 2 bases, J lost 0 bases, and 10 bases lay in between. CDR3 length equals 15 residues. Participant age was roughly 18 to 90 years, and participants resided in approximately 24 US areas. People in the exposed group encountered a COVID-19 case within 2 weeks before entering the study. This sample is part of a study of blood T cell repertoires in COVID-19. Study overall: Sources were T cells, B-cell-depleted T cells, or PBMCs; the material itself was cDNA or gDNA.

The rearrangement joins TRBV5-1 to TRBJ2-3; D unresolved. Sequencing input: PBMCs or T cells enriched from blood (not recorded which). The sequence came from a young woman who had been exposed to COVID-19. The CDR3 is CASSLLGSSTDTQYF. The CDR3 DNA sequence: TGCGCCAGCAGCTTACTGGGCTCTAGCACAGATACGCAGTATTTT.